This T cell receptor (beta chain) was identified during a study of blood T cells in healthy people across ages. General study findings and limits: Getting older went along with TCR beta diversity per million T cells dropping roughly linearly.

Every sample had a minimum of 6 million PBMCs isolated. Next came a second PCR, run for about 6 to 12 cycles, which used a sample-barcoded 5' primer along with a J-beta primer mix. TCRdb itself ran the 5' RACE reads through MiXCR, one entry per CDR3 protein. The sample carries 910,000 or so distinct CDR3 sequences, roughly 47% recorded once. V was clipped by 5 bases and J by 6 bases; unmatched bases: 8. Germline-derived CDR1 and CDR2 are DFQATT and SNEGSKA (reference sequence). The length of the CDR3 is 14 residues. As regards this clonotype: Its antigen is still unknown.

The chain combines TRBV20-1 with TRBJ2-1, with 9 bases fitting TRBD2. The specimen was blood. This TCR was recovered from a woman in her sixties or seventies in good health. The DNA for the CDR3 is TGCAGTGCTGAGGCGGGGGGGATAGGCAATGAGCAGTTCTTC. Protein sequence: CSAEAGGIGNEQFF.